This TCR beta chain is from a study of T cells in women clearing cervical HPV infection. Study context: Case blood was drawn when the lesion was first found; control blood after infection became undetectable.

Germline loops: CDR1 MNHNS, CDR2 SASEGT. Trimming shortened V by 1 base and J by 4 bases, and 17 bases separated the two germline ends. This CDR3 is built from 16 residues. Sequenced by immunoSEQ multiplex PCR; TCRdb stores in-frame clones only, minus some. In all, the sample yields some 40,000 clones. In regard to this clone: The CDR3 extends 3 residues past the end of the read, so its final part is completed from the germline J gene.

Sequenced sample: blood buffy coat. The origin of this receptor is a woman aged 18 to 75 with a cervical HPV16 infection that either progressed to CIN3+ or cleared (not recorded which). The chain carries TRBV6-1 and TRBJ2-7, with D maybe TRBD2 (6 bases). The CDR3 reads CASSEEELALLYEQYF. CDR3 DNA, as far as it was read: TGTGCCAGCAGTGAAGAGGAACTAGCCCTTTTGTACGAG.